Listed below are T cell receptor beta chains from one sample, sequenced in a study of shared T cell receptors in the human thymus. Only in-frame clones appear in the TCRdb table, and some are missing; sequencing was by immunoSEQ multiplex PCR. This sample has 55,000 to 75,000 clones, with 90% to 95% found just once. Material: thymocytes. The receptors derive from a human donor. CDR3s include the opening cysteine and the closing phenylalanine or tryptophan. D genes are given only for firm matches.

d_call,v_call,j_call,cdr3_aa
NA,TRBV27,TRBJ2-1,CASRTRGSKSSYNEQFF
NA,TRBV19,TRBJ1-6,CASSMIGINSYNSPLHF
NA,TRBV9,TRBJ2-3,CASSGQGTEDFRDTQYF
NA,TRBV9,TRBJ2-1,CASSEEGASDYNEQFF
NA,TRBV7-2,TRBJ1-2,CASSYGLYGYTF
NA,TRBV19,TRBJ1-4,CASSSNRATNEKLFF
NA,TRBV5-5,TRBJ1-5,CASSWGMGRHTKILDQPQHF
NA,TRBV4-3,TRBJ2-5,CASSQDMGDTETQYF
TRBD1,TRBV5-4,TRBJ1-6,CASSLLQGRSYNSPLHF
NA,TRBV5-1,TRBJ1-1,CASSSIMGSKGHPRLTEAFF
NA,TRBV28,TRBJ2-5,CASSLGIQETQYF
TRBD1,TRBV28,TRBJ1-1,CASTRTGVNTEAFF
TRBD1,TRBV11-2,TRBJ1-1,CASSLEVRGPPFPDTEAFF
NA,TRBV11-2,TRBJ1-1,CASSLVLGPGLNTEAFF
TRBD1,TRBV7-2,TRBJ2-4,CASSLGDRGYIQYF
TRBD1,TRBV5-5,TRBJ1-1,CASNHTNLGQGRFEAFF
NA,TRBV7-6,TRBJ1-2,CASSNTGSGGYTF
NA,TRBV19,TRBJ1-6,CASRDDSGNSPPHF
TRBD2,TRBV28,TRBJ2-7,CASSLPPGTSVTYEQYF
NA,TRBV13,TRBJ2-6,CASSLEDSGANVLTF
NA,TRBV6-5,TRBJ1-4,CASSRTAATNEKLFF
TRBD1,TRBV5-6,TRBJ1-5,CASSPRSQGANQPQHF
TRBD1,TRBV6-4,TRBJ2-7,CASSETGEAYEQYF
TRBD1,TRBV7-7,TRBJ2-6,CASSSLTGAGANVLTF
NA,TRBV11-1,TRBJ1-1,CASSLYRMNTEAFF
TRBD2,TRBV28,TRBJ2-7,CASSPPYWLAGVSYEQYF
TRBD1,TRBV27,TRBJ1-2,CASSPRQGKVNGYTF
NA,TRBV19,TRBJ2-7,CASSTSGDTYEQYF
NA,TRBV7-8,TRBJ1-4,CASSQAGQCFEKLFF
TRBD2,TRBV10-3,TRBJ2-7,CAIGERGASYEQYF
NA,TRBV10-3,TRBJ1-3,CAILQVEGNGNTIYF
NA,TRBV2,TRBJ2-1,CASSGLSLHGEQFF
TRBD2,TRBV19,TRBJ2-3,CASSIEGLAGRDTQYF
NA,TRBV6-5,TRBJ1-2,CASSATGTPDNGYTF